This TCR beta chain is drawn from a study of metastatic and nonmetastatic thyroid tumors. At the level of the study: Across blood and tumor or nodule tissue, repertoires from malignant and benign thyroid patients were compared with one another. Whole-study results and caveats: The reported finding was significantly higher TCR beta diversity in malignant thyroid tumors relative to benign nodules, in blood and tumor.

Patients were all untreated before their thyroid surgery. This clone has a handful of counts. Its antigen is undetermined. The CDR3 covers 14 residues. V was clipped by 7 bases and J by 0 bases, with 13 bases between them. The germline V gene encodes CDR1 MNHEY and CDR2 SMNVEV (reference sequence). TCRdb re-called clones via MiXCR from the PCR reads. The sample consists of 23,000 or so clones, roughly a fifth of them appearing once. Sequencing was performed on blood. V is TRBV27 and J is TRBJ2-7; the D call may be TRBD1 or TRBD2 (5 bases each). The TCR originated in a female donor with papillary thyroid cancer or a benign thyroid nodule (not recorded which). Some clones in this sample may be carry-over from other donors' samples. DNA for the CDR3: TGTGCCAGCATGACGGGACCCCACTCCTACGAGCAGTACTTC. Translating gives CASMTGPHSYEQYF.